The 8 T cell receptor beta chains below all came from one sample that was sequenced in a study of cytomegalovirus exposure and HLA in healthy donors. A multiplex PCR was run with 60 Vbeta primers and 13 Jbeta primers. Libraries were prepared by immunoSEQ multiplex PCR; TCRdb keeps only in-frame clonotypes and omits some of them. This repertoire shows 85,000 to 100,000 clones, over 60% found once; its top ten account for around 15%. Specimen: PBMCs. Receptors were obtained from a man between 60 and 75 years old in good health and CMV-seropositive.

The rearrangement links TRBV19 to TRBJ1-5, with 7 bases lining up with TRBD1. The CDR3 consists of 15 residues. Germline V gene data show CDR1 as LNHDA and CDR2 as SQIVND (reference sequence). The J segment lost 4 bases and the V segment lost 3 bases, leaving 6 bases of the junction unmatched. CDR3 in DNA: TGTGCCAGTAGTATTTCGGGACAGTGGAATCAGCCCCAGCATTTT. Amino acid sequence: CASSISGQWNQPQHF.

This clone was recorded a few times. This chain connects TRBV5-1 to TRBJ1-3; D is ambiguous. Germline V gives CDR1 SGHRS, CDR2 YFSETQ. The CDR3 is made up of 16 amino acids. V was shortened by 4 bases and J by 0 bases, with 14 bases between the two germline ends. The CDR3 DNA sequence: TGCGCCAGCAGCAGGATGGGCGGGAGCTCTGGAAACACCATATATTTT. Its protein is CASSRMGGSSGNTIYF.

CDR3 in amino acids: CASSPDRNNEKLFF. CDR3 sequence (DNA): TGTGCCTCGAGCCCGGACAGGAATAATGAAAAACTGTTTTTT. The chain employs TRBV30 and TRBJ1-4; 7 nucleotides agree with TRBD1. The CDR3 spans 14 residues. Germline trimming cut 7 bases from V and 4 bases from J; bases unmatched to any gene: 9. CDR1 GTSNPN and CDR2 SVGIG come from the germline V gene (reference sequence).

This chain joins TRBV2 and TRBJ1-5; no clear D gene. Trimming took 3 bases from V and 2 from J, leaving 14 bases between them. This CDR3 is 16 amino acids long. CDR1 is SNHLY and CDR2 is FYNNEI in the germline V gene. The CDR3 is CASSEGSGSGNQPQHF. CDR3 sequence (DNA): TGTGCCAGCAGTGAGGGGTCGGGGTCTGGCAATCAGCCCCAGCATTTT.

The chain employs TRBV29-1 and TRBJ2-3, with D unclear. The V gene's germline CDR1 is SQVTM and CDR2 ANQGSEA. This CDR3 is built from 15 residues. Trimming removed 5 bases at V and 4 bases at J, with 19 bases between. Here the CDR3 reads CSVLTSGSTSDTQYF. The CDR3 nucleotides read TGCAGCGTTTTAACCTCCGGGTCGACGTCAGATACGCAGTATTTT.

The chain recombines TRBV12-5 with TRBJ2-3; D unclear. This CDR3 spans 13 amino acids. CDR1 is LGHNT, CDR2 FRNRAP, per germline. The germline V and J ends were trimmed by 0 bases and 4 bases, with 5 bases remaining between them. CDR3 amino acids: CASGLVRADTQYF. The CDR3 DNA reads TGTGCTAGTGGTTTGGTACGGGCAGATACGCAGTATTTT.

The chain couples TRBV2 to TRBJ1-5, with TRBD1 identical over 7 bases. The CDR3 is 13 amino acids. The V segment lost 8 bases and the J segment 6 bases; nucleotides outside the gene matches: 7. Germline loops: CDR1 SNHLY, CDR2 FYNNEI. The CDR3 DNA reads TGTGCCAGCGGAGGGGGCGTGGGTCAGCCCCAGCATTTT. This translates into CASGGGVGQPQHF.

The gene calls are TRBV2 and TRBJ1-2; the D gene is possibly TRBD1 (5 bases). The CDR3 is 16 residues long. V lost 1 base, J lost 5 bases, and 17 bases lay in between. Germline loops: CDR1 SNHLY, CDR2 FYNNEI. The chain's CDR3 is CASSEGGDGLLYGYTF. CDR3 in DNA: TGTGCCAGCAGTGAAGGGGGGGACGGCCTATTATATGGCTACACCTTC.